The clone carrying this TCR beta chain was seen many times. Its specificity is not known. This sample was taken from a study of T-cell reconstitution after alpha-beta-depleted transplantation in children. Study-wide results and caveats: The authors attributed T-cell counts and diversity one year after transplant mostly to newly produced T cells. Reportedly, roughly two months post-transplant, alpha-beta T cells arose from several hundred expanded graft clones. Diversity of TCRbeta at day 60 was high in some patients, arising from surviving recipient T cells and thymic progenitors.

Unique molecular identifiers were used in preparing the TCRbeta library. Using its own MiXCR run on the PCR reads, TCRdb lists one record per CDR3 protein. Of some 300,000 distinct CDR3 sequences in the sample, just over 7.5% were seen once. The germline CDR1 and CDR2 sequences are SGHRS and YFSETQ. This CDR3 region has 16 residues. The junction had 3 bases not matched to a gene; V was cut back by 2 bases and J by 3 bases. This sample comprised peripheral blood, obtained 360 days after TCRalphabeta/CD19-depleted stem cell transplant. The clonotype was recovered from a female patient under 10 years old who had a stem cell transplant for Fanconi anemia, so the T cells may come from the graft donor. The V and J genes are TRBV5-1 and TRBJ2-3; the match to TRBD2 covers 13 bases. CDR3 nucleotides: TGCGCCAGCAGCTTACTAGCGGGAGGGCGGACAGATACGCAGTATTTT. Its translation is CASSLLAGGRTDTQYF. Together with reference TRBV5-1 and TRBJ2-3, the CDR3 gives the full variable domain: KAGVTQTPRYLIKTRGQQVTLSCSPISGHRSVSWYQQTPGQGLQFLFEYFSETQRNKGNFPGRFSGRQFSNSRSEMNVSTLELGDSALYLCASSLLAGGRTDTQYFGPGTRLTVL.